This is a list of T cell receptor beta chains from one sample in a study of CD8 T cells in ankylosing spondylitis. TCRdb redid the calling of the 5' RACE reads with MiXCR, one entry per CDR3 protein. The sample has roughly 700,000 distinct CDR3 sequences; under 20% are singletons. Specimen: blood, either unsorted or a sorted T cell fraction (not recorded which). The receptors come from a male donor with ankylosing spondylitis. Each CDR3 is given with its conserved first and last residue. A D gene is named only where the DNA matches it firmly. The size entry is marked missing in some rows and otherwise reads once, few, many or a size class.

CDR3 length,V gene,clone size,J gene,D gene,CDR3 protein,CDR3 DNA
12,TRBV28,few,TRBJ1-4,-,CASSAGIEKLFF,TGTGCCAGCAGTGCAGGGATTGAAAAACTGTTTTTT
14,TRBV7-9,-,TRBJ2-1,TRBD2,CASSVSGSNNEQFF,TGTGCCAGCAGTGTTAGCGGGAGTAACAATGAGCAGTTCTTC
15,TRBV11-2,-,TRBJ2-6,-,CASSLQAAGANVLTF,TGTGCCAGCAGCTTACAGGCTGCTGGGGCCAACGTCCTGACTTTC
15,TRBV27,-,TRBJ1-4,TRBD1,CASSETGTGFEKLFF,TGTGCCAGCAGTGAAACCGGGACAGGGTTCGAAAAACTGTTTTTT
15,TRBV4-1,few,TRBJ2-2,TRBD2,CASSLAGVDTGELFF,TGCGCCAGCAGCCTAGCGGGAGTGGACACCGGGGAGCTGTTTTTT
11,TRBV6-2/TRBV6-3,-,TRBJ2-1,-,CASSKEGKQFF,TGTGCCAGCAGTAAGGAGGGCAAGCAGTTCTTC
16,TRBV7-9,few,TRBJ2-7,TRBD2,CASSFPSPSGVKKQYF,TGTGCCAGCAGCTTTCCCAGCCCTAGCGGAGTTAAAAAGCAGTACTTC
13,TRBV18,-,TRBJ2-5,-,CASSKGIGETQYF,TGTGCCAGCTCAAAGGGTATAGGAGAGACCCAGTACTTC
16,TRBV20-1,-,TRBJ2-5,TRBD1,CSASRTGHNTQETQYF,TGCAGTGCATCCCGGACAGGACATAATACGCAAGAGACCCAGTACTTC
13,TRBV28,-,TRBJ1-5,-,CASNPVTDEDQHF,TGTGCCAGCAATCCCGTGACTGATGAAGACCAGCATTTT
13,TRBV10-3,few,TRBJ2-5,TRBD2,CAIRLTSMETQYF,TGTGCCATCAGATTGACTAGCATGGAGACCCAGTACTTC
16,TRBV4-1,-,TRBJ1-1,-,CASSLPTGWGNTEAFF,TGCGCCAGCAGCCTCCCTACGGGATGGGGAAACACTGAAGCTTTCTTT
15,TRBV5-1,few,TRBJ2-5,-,CASSSGSLGGETQYF,TGCGCCAGCAGCTCCGGGAGCCTGGGAGGAGAGACCCAGTACTTC
15,TRBV20-1,-,TRBJ1-1,-,CSARNTVGAITEAFF,TGCAGTGCTAGAAACACAGTGGGGGCTATTACTGAAGCTTTCTTT
15,TRBV19,few,TRBJ1-1,-,CASSIEGGRNAEAFF,TGTGCCAGTAGTATTGAGGGGGGACGCAACGCTGAAGCTTTCTTT
15,TRBV6-5,few,TRBJ2-6,-,CASSYDRPGANVLTF,TGTGCCAGCAGTTACGACAGGCCTGGGGCCAACGTCCTGACTTTC
12,TRBV10-3,-,TRBJ2-7,-,CAISDRTYEQYF,TGTGCCATCAGTGACAGAACCTACGAGCAGTACTTC
16,TRBV11-2,-,TRBJ2-3,TRBD2,CASSPKLAGETDTQYF,TGTGCCAGCAGCCCCAAACTAGCGGGAGAGACAGATACGCAGTATTTT
14,TRBV4-1,-,TRBJ2-2,-,CASSQSQGTGELFF,TGCGCCAGCAGCCAATCGCAGGGCACCGGGGAGCTGTTTTTT